In its sample, the clone carrying this T cell receptor (beta chain) was seen once. The tumor samples were collected prior to definitive surgery or chemotherapy. Clones were sequenced by immunoSEQ multiplex PCR, and TCRdb holds only the in-frame ones, with some missing. The data contain a few thousand clones, 60% to 85% of them seen just once; the ten biggest clones take up roughly 30%. This sample stems from a study of high-grade serous ovarian cancer treatment subgroups. This CDR3 is built from 12 residues. Germline V gives CDR1 MGHDK, CDR2 SYGVNS. Trimming pared 4 bases from V and 7 bases from J, leaving 10 bases between.

The sequence was collected from a human donor with high-grade serous ovarian cancer. Material: tumor tissue. The rearrangement joins TRBV25-1 to TRBJ1-2, with a possible D match to TRBD1 (5 bases). CDR3 nucleotides: TGTGCCAGCAGTGCGGGGCCGGGTGGCTACACCTTC. The encoded protein is CASSAGPGGYTF.